A selection of T cell receptor beta chains follows, all from one sample in a study of Graves' ophthalmopathy and Graves' hyperthyroidism. Using its own MiXCR run on the multiplex PCR reads, TCRdb lists one record per CDR3 protein. Of fewer than 400,000 distinct CDR3 sequences in the sample, 15% to 20% were seen once. Material: peripheral blood. Receptor source: a woman younger than 30 with Graves' ophthalmopathy. The CDR3 runs from the conserved cysteine through the conserved F or W. The order of the fields is V gene, D gene, J gene, clone size, CDR3 protein, CDR3 DNA. A D gene is named only where the DNA matches it firmly. Clone size is given for some rows only: seen once, a few or many times, or a class if the clone is expanded.

v_call: TRBV11-2
d_call: TRBD2
j_call: TRBJ2-2
clone_size: many
cdr3_aa: CASSLGPGGPGGELFF
cdr3_nt: TGTGCCAGCAGCTTAGGTCCGGGAGGGCCGGGCGGGGAGCTGTTTTTT

v_call: TRBV20-1
d_call: -
j_call: TRBJ1-1
clone_size: many
cdr3_aa: CSANRAGTEAFF
cdr3_nt: TGCAGTGCTAACAGGGCGGGGACTGAAGCTTTCTTT

v_call: TRBV12-3/TRBV12-4
d_call: -
j_call: TRBJ2-5
clone_size: -
cdr3_aa: CASGLDVGETQYF
cdr3_nt: TGTGCCAGCGGACTGGACGTTGGGGAGACCCAGTACTTC

v_call: TRBV12-3/TRBV12-4
d_call: -
j_call: TRBJ2-7
clone_size: many
cdr3_aa: CASSRTTGAFEQYF
cdr3_nt: TGTGCCAGCAGTCGTACGACAGGTGCCTTTGAGCAGTACTTC

v_call: TRBV29-1
d_call: -
j_call: TRBJ2-7
clone_size: many
cdr3_aa: CSVGQGIGEQYF
cdr3_nt: TGCAGCGTTGGCCAGGGGATTGGCGAGCAGTACTTC

v_call: TRBV15
d_call: TRBD1
j_call: TRBJ2-7
clone_size: -
cdr3_aa: CATSRRQGAMDEQYF
cdr3_nt: TGTGCCACCAGCAGGAGACAGGGGGCGATGGACGAGCAGTACTTC

v_call: TRBV6-2/TRBV6-3
d_call: TRBD1
j_call: TRBJ1-3
clone_size: -
cdr3_aa: CASSYSRTGKISGNTIYF
cdr3_nt: TGTGCCAGCAGTTACTCCCGGACAGGGAAAATTTCTGGAAACACCATATATTTT

v_call: TRBV6-2/TRBV6-3
d_call: TRBD2
j_call: TRBJ2-7
clone_size: many
cdr3_aa: CASTQQREYYEQYF
cdr3_nt: TGTGCCAGCACTCAGCAGCGGGAGTATTACGAGCAGTACTTC

v_call: TRBV15
d_call: -
j_call: TRBJ1-1
clone_size: many
cdr3_aa: CATSRDPWGQAFF
cdr3_nt: TGTGCCACCAGCAGAGACCCCTGGGGTCAAGCTTTCTTT

v_call: TRBV28
d_call: -
j_call: TRBJ1-1
clone_size: many
cdr3_aa: CASTPRVGTEAFF
cdr3_nt: TGTGCCAGCACCCCACGGGTGGGAACTGAAGCTTTCTTT

v_call: TRBV7-8
d_call: -
j_call: TRBJ2-5
clone_size: many
cdr3_aa: CASSLVLDSIETQYF
cdr3_nt: TGTGCCAGCAGCTTAGTTCTGGACAGCATAGAGACCCAGTACTTC

v_call: TRBV7-2
d_call: -
j_call: TRBJ2-2
clone_size: many
cdr3_aa: CASSLAPVAGELFF
cdr3_nt: TGTGCCAGCAGCTTAGCCCCCGTTGCCGGGGAGCTGTTTTTT